A single T cell receptor (beta chain) is shown here with its context. The antigen remains unidentified. V lost 4 bases, J lost 2 bases, and 11 bases lay in between. This CDR3 region has 14 residues. Germline V lookup: CDR1 MDHEN, CDR2 SYDVKM. The time point is: pre-sensitization, week 0. Documented treatment: therapeutic diphenylcyclopropenone sensitization with weekly scalp DPC. Unfractionated whole blood yielded total RNA. People who gave samples had alopecia, were 18 to 70 years old, and were suitable for DPC. As the library was built, unique molecular identifiers were attached to individual cDNA molecules. One entry per CDR3 protein, called by TCRdb with MiXCR from the RACE reads. Of approximately 52,000 distinct CDR3 sequences listed, approximately 10% are singletons. This record comes from a study of human T cells and chemical hapten exposure. Findings and limits, study-wide: Expanded TCRs were compared with controls, and the expanded TCRs formed significantly more large CDR3 similarity clusters. The donors suffered from alopecia, so their immune response may not match that of healthy people.

This specimen was whole blood, taken in connection with sensitization to the hapten diphenylcyclopropenone (DPC). The sequence was collected from a woman younger than 45 with alopecia areata. Some clones in this sample may be carry-over from other donors' samples. The chain combines TRBV28 with TRBJ2-5, with D perhaps TRBD1 (6 bases). CDR3 nucleotides: TGTGCCAGCAGTTCATCGGACAGACAAGAGACCCAGTACTTC. Translating gives CASSSSDRQETQYF. Combining the CDR3 with reference TRBV28 and TRBJ2-5 gives the whole variable domain DVKVTQSSRYLVKRTGEKVFLECVQDMDHENMFWYRQDPGLGLRLIYFSYDVKMKEKGDIPEGYSVSREKKERFSLILESASTNQTSMYLCASSSSDRQETQYFGPGTRLLVL.